This T cell receptor (beta chain) was retrieved from a study of blood T cell repertoires in COVID-19. Study-wide context: From T cells, B-cell-depleted T cells, or PBMCs came the material, which was cDNA or gDNA.

The protocol was immunoSEQ multiplex PCR, while the TCRdb copy is restricted to in-frame clones and leaves out a portion. The table has around 170,000 clones, approximately 81% seen once. This clone was counted a single time. The CDR3 spans 15 residues. Germline lookup yields CDR1 LGHNA and CDR2 YSLEER. Trimming cost V 3 bases and J 7 bases, with 16 bases left between them. This receptor was identified in a woman in her 50s who had recovered from COVID-19. This chain uses TRBV4-3 with TRBJ2-1; possible D gene TRBD2, 6 bases. Sequencing was done on a sample of PBMCs or T cells enriched from blood (not recorded which). The CDR3 region has the DNA TGCGCCAGCAGCCAGCACCCGGGACTTGAAAATGAGCAGTTCTTC. Translation: CASSQHPGLENEQFF.